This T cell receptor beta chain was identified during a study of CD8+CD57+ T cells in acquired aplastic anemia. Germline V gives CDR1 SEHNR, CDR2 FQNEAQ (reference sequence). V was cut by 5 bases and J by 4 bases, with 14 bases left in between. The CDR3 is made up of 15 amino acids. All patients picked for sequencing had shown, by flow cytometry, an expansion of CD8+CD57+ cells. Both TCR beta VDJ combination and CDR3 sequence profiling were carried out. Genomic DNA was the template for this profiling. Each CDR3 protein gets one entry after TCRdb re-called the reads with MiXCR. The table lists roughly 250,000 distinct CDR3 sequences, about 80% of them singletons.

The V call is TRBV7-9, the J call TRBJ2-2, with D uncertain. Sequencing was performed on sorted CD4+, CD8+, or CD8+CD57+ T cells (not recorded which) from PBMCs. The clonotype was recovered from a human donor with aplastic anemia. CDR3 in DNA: TGTGCCAGCAGCCTAGGATCAGTGCCCACCGGGGAGCTGTTTTTT. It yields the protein CASSLGSVPTGELFF.